The 15 T cell receptor beta chains below all came from one sample that was sequenced in a study of cytomegalovirus exposure and HLA in healthy donors. The PCR was carried out with 60 Vbeta primers and 13 Jbeta primers. Sequencing was performed with immunoSEQ multiplex PCR; in TCRdb, only in-frame clones are kept and a portion is missing. The table has 100,000 to 150,000 clones, over 65% seen once; the top ten hold less than 2%. The sample consisted of PBMCs. The receptors shown here come from a man in his fifties or sixties in good health and CMV-seronegative.

A word on this clone: The same CDR3 arises from other DNA sequences in this sample as well. The rearrangement links TRBV7-2 to TRBJ2-5; D is unresolved. Between the trimmed V and J ends, which lost 5 bases and 5 bases, there was a span of 15 bases. Germline CDR1 reads SGHTA; CDR2 reads FQGNSA. The length of the CDR3 is 14 residues. CDR3 protein: CASSPEASRETQYF. The CDR3 DNA reads as TGTGCCAGCAGCCCCGAGGCCTCCCGCGAGACCCAGTACTTC. Complete variable domain (other parts from reference TRBV7-2 and TRBJ2-5): GAGVSQSPSNKVTEKGKDVELRCDPISGHTALYWYRQSLGQGLEFLIYFQGNSAPDKSGLPSDRFSAERTGGSVSTLTIQRTQQEDSAVYLCASSPEASRETQYFGPGTRLLVL.

This chain connects TRBV5-1 to TRBJ2-2; D perhaps matches TRBD1 (5 bases). The germline gives CDR1 SGHRS, CDR2 YFSETQ. The V end was cut by 3 bases, the J end by 1 base, with 10 bases between. CDR3 length: 15 residues. Here the CDR3 reads CASSSDSENTGELFF. The CDR3 DNA sequence: TGCGCCAGCAGCTCAGACAGTGAGAACACCGGGGAGCTGTTTTTT.

The J gene is TRBJ2-2, the V gene TRBV7-9, with 7 bases that match TRBD1. The CDR3 totals 14 residues. Germline CDR1 reads SEHNR; CDR2 reads FQNEAQ (reference sequence). Losses at the gene ends were 6 bases for V and 7 bases for J; bases not matched to a gene: 8. CDR3 region: CASRYRGPLGELFF. As DNA, the CDR3 is TGTGCCAGCAGGTACAGGGGCCCCCTCGGGGAGCTGTTTTTT. The entire variable domain, with the rest obtained from reference TRBV7-9 and TRBJ2-2, is as follows: DTGVSQNPRHKITKRGQNVTFRCDPISEHNRLYWYRQTLGQGPEFLTYFQNEAQLEKSRLLSDRFSAERPKGSFSTLEIQRTEQGDSAMYLCASRYRGPLGELFFGEGSRLTVL.

The V call is TRBV19, the J call TRBJ1-6, with D maybe TRBD1 (6 bases). CDR3 length: 14 residues. V lost 5 bases and J lost 2, with 7 bases in between. The germline V gene has CDR1 LNHDA and CDR2 SQIVND (reference sequence). CDR3 coding DNA: TGTGCCAGTAGTGGGGACACCTATAATTCACCCCTCCACTTT. It translates to CASSGDTYNSPLHF.

The chain is built from TRBV10-2 and TRBJ2-1; 12 nucleotides align to TRBD2. CDR3 size: 16 residues. The V and J ends lost 5 bases and 7 bases, in that order; junction bases with no gene match: 9. Germline V gene data show CDR1 as WSHSY and CDR2 as SAAADI. CDR3 nucleotide sequence: TGCGCCAGCAGTATCTCGGCTAGCGGGGGGGCTAATGAGCAGTTCTTC. Amino acids: CASSISASGGANEQFF.

This clone was counted once. The rearrangement joins TRBV10-3 to TRBJ1-2; no clear D gene. CDR1 and CDR2 (germline): ENHRY, SYGVKD. The V end was cut by 2 bases, the J end by 4 bases, with 8 bases between. CDR3 length: 13 residues. CDR3 sequence reads: CAISEGQVYGYTF. The DNA for the CDR3 is TGTGCCATCAGTGAGGGGCAGGTCTATGGCTACACCTTC.

The rearrangement uses TRBV10-3 and TRBJ2-7, with TRBD1 matching over 11 bases. The V segment lost 3 bases and the J segment 4 bases; nucleotides outside the gene matches: 11. The CDR3 is made up of 17 amino acids. Germline loops: CDR1 ENHRY, CDR2 SYGVKD. The CDR3 DNA is TGTGCCATCAGTGAAGCCGATCCCGGACAGGGGGCGTACGAGCAGTACTTC. Protein sequence: CAISEADPGQGAYEQYF.

This clone turned up a few times. The V and J genes are TRBV4-1 and TRBJ2-1; TRBD2 is a possible D gene (5 bases). The length of the CDR3 is 16 residues. V was shortened by 2 bases and J by 0 bases, with 11 bases between the two germline ends. Per the germline V gene, CDR1 is MGHRA and CDR2 is YSYEKL. The CDR3 loop reads CASSQNSASSYNEQFF. CDR3 sequence (DNA): TGCGCCAGCAGCCAAAATAGCGCTAGCTCCTACAATGAGCAGTTCTTC.

The V gene is TRBV10-3, the J gene TRBJ1-4; perhaps TRBD1 as D (6 bases). Germline CDR1 and CDR2: ENHRY and SYGVKD. This CDR3 region has 13 residues. Trimming removed 5 bases at V and 4 bases at J, with 8 bases between. The CDR3 DNA is TGTGCCATCAGTCAACAGGGTAATGAAAAACTGTTTTTT. It encodes CAISQQGNEKLFF.

V usage is TRBV2 and J usage is TRBJ1-2; D perhaps matches TRBD1 (5 bases). Trimming removed 0 bases at V and 4 bases at J, with 15 bases between. The germline V gene encodes CDR1 SNHLY and CDR2 FYNNEI. The CDR3 contains 16 residues. The CDR3: CASSEARGGTIYGYTF. CDR3 DNA: TGTGCCAGCAGTGAAGCGCGGGGGGGGACGATCTATGGCTACACCTTC.

This clone showed up just once. The chain combines TRBV28 with TRBJ1-5; no clear D. CDR1 is MDHEN and CDR2 is SYDVKM in the germline V gene. CDR3 size: 12 residues. V lost 8 bases, J lost 0 bases, and 5 bases lay in between. The chain's CDR3 is CASRYSNQPQHF. CDR3 DNA sequence: TGTGCCAGCCGGTATAGCAATCAGCCCCAGCATTTT.

The chain uses TRBV19 and TRBJ1-3; TRBD1 is a possible D gene (5 bases). Germline V gene data show CDR1 as LNHDA and CDR2 as SQIVND (reference sequence). Trimming removed 6 bases from V and 0 bases from J, with 12 bases in between. The CDR3 extends over 15 amino acids. In DNA, the CDR3 is TGTGCCAGTAGGCCCGACAGAAGCTCTGGAAACACCATATATTTT. Protein product: CASRPDRSSGNTIYF.

The chain links TRBV9 to TRBJ2-2; D is unclear. CDR1 and CDR2 from the germline V gene are SGDLS and YYNGEE. Trimming removed 1 base at V and 6 bases at J, with 10 bases between. The CDR3 loop spans 14 amino acids. The CDR3 bases are TGTGCCAGCAGCGTAAACTCATTTCCCGGGGAGCTGTTTTTT. Translated: CASSVNSFPGELFF.

The genes are TRBV7-2 and TRBJ2-4; D is unresolved. The ends were cut back, 7 bases at V and 0 bases at J, with 7 bases in the middle. Per the germline V gene, CDR1 is SGHTA and CDR2 is FQGNSA. The CDR3 loop spans 13 amino acids. The CDR3 bases are TGTGCCAGCACTCCTATAGCCAAAAACATTCAGTACTTC. Residues: CASTPIAKNIQYF.

In this sample, this clone turned up a few times. The chain links TRBV7-9 to TRBJ1-3; 7 bases are a match to TRBD1. Germline-derived CDR1 and CDR2 are SEHNR and FQNEAQ (reference sequence). Trimming took 5 bases from V and 4 from J; bases not matched to a gene: 5. This CDR3 is built from 14 residues. The CDR3 spells CASSGGTVGNTIYF. Written as DNA, the CDR3 is TGTGCCAGCAGCGGCGGGACAGTCGGAAACACCATATATTTT.